This is a list of T cell receptor beta chains from one sample in a study of blood T cell repertoires in COVID-19. The method was immunoSEQ multiplex PCR; TCRdb's version includes in-frame clones alone and lacks a portion of them. The table includes 70,000 to 95,000 clones, around 92% detected once. The sample comprised peripheral blood. These receptors were collected from a woman aged 55-75 years with active COVID-19. Both conserved end residues are part of each CDR3. The D gene is left open where the match is weak. Expanded clones get a size class; other rows say once, few or many, or leave the size out.

v_gene	j_gene	d_gene	abundance	CDR3aa	CDR3nt
TRBV25-1	TRBJ2-7	.	.	CASSSVTGKVEQYF	TGTGCCAGCAGTTCAGTCACAGGGAAAGTCGAGCAGTACTTC
TRBV4-1	TRBJ1-1	TRBD1	.	CASSQWDRVVSTEAFF	TGCGCCAGCAGCCAATGGGACAGGGTGGTTTCCACTGAAGCTTTCTTT
TRBV7-2	TRBJ2-4	TRBD2	once	CASSPGVAGGLYIQYF	TGTGCCAGCAGCCCCGGAGTAGCGGGGGGGTTGTACATTCAGTACTTC
TRBV10-2	TRBJ1-4	.	.	CASSAAGNEKLFF	TGCGCCAGCAGTGCGGCAGGGAATGAAAAACTGTTTTTT
TRBV4-1	TRBJ2-7	TRBD1	.	CASSERTGRNEQYF	TGCGCCAGCAGCGAAAGGACAGGGCGGAACGAGCAGTACTTC
TRBV5-4	TRBJ2-2	.	.	CASSLQINANTGELFF	TGTGCCAGCAGCTTGCAGATTAACGCGAACACCGGGGAGCTGTTTTTT
TRBV2	TRBJ2-7	.	.	CASTAPSYYEQYF	TGTGCCAGCACTGCTCCCAGTTACTACGAGCAGTACTTC
TRBV28	TRBJ2-3	TRBD2	.	CASSHGLAADTQYF	TGTGCCAGCAGCCATGGACTAGCCGCGGATACGCAGTATTTT
TRBV24-1	TRBJ1-2	TRBD1	.	CATSDLEGASYGYTF	TGTGCCACCAGTGATTTGGAGGGGGCATCGTATGGCTACACCTTC
TRBV29-1	TRBJ2-7	TRBD1	.	CSVRRQGNFYEQYF	TGCAGCGTCCGCCGACAGGGGAATTTCTACGAGCAGTACTTC
TRBV30	TRBJ1-2	TRBD1	.	CAWSVPGQNYGYTF	TGTGCCTGGAGTGTACCGGGACAGAACTATGGCTACACCTTC
TRBV6-2/TRBV6-3	TRBJ1-2	TRBD1	.	CASSPGQGNYGYTF	TGTGCCAGCAGCCCGGGACAGGGAAACTATGGCTACACCTTC
TRBV7-9	TRBJ1-5	.	.	CASSSDTSNQPQHF	TGTGCCAGCAGCTCAGACACGAGCAATCAGCCCCAGCATTTT
TRBV6-5	TRBJ2-4	TRBD1	.	CASSWDRKNIQYF	TGTGCCAGCAGTTGGGACAGAAAAAACATTCAGTACTTC
TRBV3-1/TRBV3-2	TRBJ1-1	TRBD1	.	CASSQDDRGLTEAFF	TGTGCCAGCAGCCAAGATGACAGGGGGCTCACTGAAGCTTTCTTT
TRBV5-4	TRBJ2-1	TRBD2	.	CASSSRLAPMNNEQFF	TGTGCCAGCAGCTCCCGACTAGCTCCGATGAACAATGAGCAGTTCTTC
TRBV5-1	TRBJ2-5	TRBD1	.	CASSRGQGPETQYF	TGCGCCAGCAGCCGCGGACAGGGGCCAGAGACCCAGTACTTC
TRBV4-1	TRBJ1-5	.	.	CASSTSLDRPYNNQPQHF	TGCGCCAGCAGCACCTCCCTTGACAGACCCTATAACAATCAGCCCCAGCATTTT
TRBV10-3	TRBJ2-2	.	.	CASQGGTHTGELFF	TGTGCCTCCCAGGGCGGGACCCACACCGGGGAGCTGTTTTTT
TRBV28	TRBJ1-1	TRBD1	.	CASVPSDRGLEAFF	TGTGCCAGCGTCCCATCGGACAGGGGGCTTGAAGCTTTCTTT
TRBV5-4	TRBJ2-1	.	.	CASSLGGGVYNEQFF	TGTGCCAGCAGCTTGGGTGGGGGCGTTTACAATGAGCAGTTCTTC
TRBV7-7	TRBJ2-3	.	.	CASSFSGLLTDTQYF	TGTGCCAGCAGCTTTTCAGGATTATTAACCGATACGCAGTATTTT
TRBV19	TRBJ2-6	.	.	CASSIGGAGANVLTF	TGTGCCAGTAGTATAGGGGGAGCTGGGGCCAACGTCCTGACTTTC
TRBV25-1	TRBJ2-3	.	once	CASSPTGLSTDTQYF	TGTGCCAGCAGTCCCACGGGGTTGAGCACAGATACGCAGTATTTT
TRBV19	TRBJ1-3	TRBD1	.	CASSLGQGAWGSSGNTIYF	TGTGCCAGTAGTCTGGGACAGGGGGCATGGGGGTCCTCTGGAAACACCATATATTTT
TRBV6-5	TRBJ1-6	.	.	CASRLDRSYNSPLHF	TGTGCCAGCAGACTAGACCGCTCCTATAATTCACCCCTCCACTTT
TRBV7-2	TRBJ1-5	.	.	CASSFQGKPQHF	TGTGCCAGCAGCTTCCAGGGGAAGCCCCAGCATTTT
TRBV19	TRBJ1-2	.	.	CASSPGTFFTNYGYTF	TGTGCCAGTAGTCCCGGGACATTTTTTACTAACTATGGCTACACCTTC
TRBV5-1	TRBJ1-6	TRBD1	.	CASSPGQGFNSPLHF	TGCGCCAGCAGCCCGGGACAGGGTTTCAATTCACCCCTCCACTTT
TRBV9	TRBJ2-1	TRBD1	.	CASSVTGGTGVNEQFF	TGTGCCAGCAGCGTAACAGGGGGGACAGGGGTGAATGAGCAGTTCTTC
TRBV27	TRBJ2-5	TRBD1	.	CASSPGVATGGVETQYF	TGTGCCAGCAGTCCCGGTGTGGCAACAGGGGGCGTGGAGACCCAGTACTTC
TRBV9	TRBJ2-1	TRBD2	.	CASSVGLAGSYNEQFF	TGTGCCAGCAGCGTAGGGTTAGCGGGCTCCTACAATGAGCAGTTCTTC
TRBV28	TRBJ1-3	TRBD1	.	CASSFGTGTGNTIYF	TGTGCCAGCAGTTTCGGGACAGGGACTGGAAACACCATATATTTT
TRBV7-9	TRBJ1-1	.	.	CASSFQGMNTEAFF	TGTGCCAGCAGCTTTCAGGGAATGAACACTGAAGCTTTCTTT
TRBV7-9	TRBJ2-1	TRBD2	.	CASPVGLAGLNEQFF	TGTGCCAGCCCCGTGGGGCTAGCGGGACTCAATGAGCAGTTCTTC
TRBV6-5	TRBJ2-7	TRBD1	.	CASSLTGMDYEQYF	TGTGCCAGCAGTTTGACAGGGATGGATTACGAGCAGTACTTC
TRBV6-5	TRBJ1-2	TRBD1	.	CASSYYRGSGGYTF	TGTGCCAGCAGTTACTACAGGGGATCGGGCGGCTACACCTTC
TRBV29-1	TRBJ2-4	.	.	CSVAGNGNIQYF	TGCAGCGTTGCGGGGAATGGAAACATTCAGTACTTC
TRBV9	TRBJ1-1	TRBD1	.	CASSPRTGKNTEAFF	TGTGCCAGCAGCCCCCGGACAGGGAAGAACACTGAAGCTTTCTTT
TRBV18	TRBJ1-1	TRBD1	.	CASSPPISGGTEAFF	TGTGCCAGCTCACCACCGATCTCAGGGGGCACTGAAGCTTTCTTT
TRBV7-9	TRBJ1-2	.	.	CASSPDSSYGYTF	TGTGCCAGCAGCCCAGACAGTAGTTATGGCTACACCTTC
TRBV11-2	TRBJ1-1	.	.	CASSFGRVNTEAFF	TGTGCCAGCAGCTTTGGGCGGGTGAACACTGAAGCTTTCTTT
TRBV19	TRBJ1-1	.	once	CATQRQRTEAFF	TGTGCCACCCAGAGGCAGAGGACTGAAGCTTTCTTT
TRBV10-2	TRBJ1-5	.	few	CASSESTGLTINQPQHF	TGCGCCAGCAGTGAGTCGACGGGACTGACCATCAATCAGCCCCAGCATTTT
TRBV5-4	TRBJ2-7	TRBD2	.	CASSLGLAGDEQYF	TGTGCCAGCAGCTTGGGGCTAGCGGGTGACGAGCAGTACTTC
TRBV10-3	TRBJ2-1	.	.	CAIGDPSDYNEQFF	TGTGCCATCGGCGACCCTAGCGACTACAATGAGCAGTTCTTC
TRBV7-8	TRBJ1-4	TRBD1	.	CASSSPRDRLLATNEKLFF	TGTGCCAGCAGCTCCCCCCGGGACAGACTTCTTGCAACTAATGAAAAACTGTTTTTT
TRBV19	TRBJ1-6	TRBD1	.	CASSPGQANSPLHF	TGTGCCAGTAGTCCGGGACAGGCAAATTCACCCCTCCACTTT
TRBV12-5	TRBJ2-1	.	.	CASGLVTGASLYNEQFF	TGTGCTAGTGGTTTGGTAACGGGAGCCTCCCTCTACAATGAGCAGTTCTTC
TRBV6-2/TRBV6-3	TRBJ1-5	TRBD1	.	CASSSGQGPTQPQHF	TGTGCCAGCAGTTCCGGACAGGGCCCCACTCAGCCCCAGCATTTT
TRBV28	TRBJ1-2	.	.	CASSGTADGYTF	TGTGCCAGCAGTGGGACTGCAGATGGCTACACCTTC
TRBV9	TRBJ2-3	.	.	CASSVETGTGTDTQYF	TGTGCCAGCAGCGTAGAAACAGGAACCGGCACAGATACGCAGTATTTT
TRBV14	TRBJ1-2	TRBD1	.	CASSQAGTGAYGYTF	TGTGCCAGCAGCCAAGCGGGGACAGGGGCCTATGGCTACACCTTC
TRBV27	TRBJ2-7	TRBD1	.	CASSGTGGPYEQYF	TGTGCCAGCAGCGGGACAGGGGGACCCTACGAGCAGTACTTC
TRBV6-6	TRBJ2-7	.	once	CASRDFSYEQYF	TGTGCCAGCAGGGACTTCTCCTACGAGCAGTACTTC
TRBV6-7	TRBJ2-3	.	once	CASSNLWGESTDTQYF	TGTGCCAGCAGCAACCTCTGGGGGGAAAGCACAGATACGCAGTATTTT
TRBV19	TRBJ2-5	TRBD2	.	CASSIWGGGQETQYF	TGTGCCAGTAGTATTTGGGGCGGGGGGCAAGAGACCCAGTACTTC
TRBV6-5	TRBJ2-7	TRBD2	.	CASTAPSGVYEQYF	TGTGCCAGCACAGCACCTAGCGGGGTCTACGAGCAGTACTTC
TRBV28	TRBJ1-2	.	.	CASSLPSSYGYTF	TGTGCCAGCAGTTTACCGTCGTCCTATGGCTACACCTTC